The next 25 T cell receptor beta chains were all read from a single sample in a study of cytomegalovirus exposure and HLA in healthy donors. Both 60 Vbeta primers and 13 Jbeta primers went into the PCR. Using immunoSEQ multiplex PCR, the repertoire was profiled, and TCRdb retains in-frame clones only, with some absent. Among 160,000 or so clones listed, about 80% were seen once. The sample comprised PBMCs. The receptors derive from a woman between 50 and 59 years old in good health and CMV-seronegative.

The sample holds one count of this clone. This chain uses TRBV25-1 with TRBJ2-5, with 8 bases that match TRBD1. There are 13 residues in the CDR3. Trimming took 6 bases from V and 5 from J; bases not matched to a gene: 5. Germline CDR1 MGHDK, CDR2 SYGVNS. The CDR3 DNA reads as TGTGCCAGCAGGGGAGACAGGGGCGAGACCCAGTACTTC. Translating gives CASRGDRGETQYF.

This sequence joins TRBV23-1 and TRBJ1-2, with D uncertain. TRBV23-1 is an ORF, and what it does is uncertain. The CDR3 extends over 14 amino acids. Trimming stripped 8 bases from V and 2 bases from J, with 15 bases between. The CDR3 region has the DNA TGCGCCAGCCTCATCGGAGTCCTAAACTATGGCTACACCTTC. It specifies CASLIGVLNYGYTF.

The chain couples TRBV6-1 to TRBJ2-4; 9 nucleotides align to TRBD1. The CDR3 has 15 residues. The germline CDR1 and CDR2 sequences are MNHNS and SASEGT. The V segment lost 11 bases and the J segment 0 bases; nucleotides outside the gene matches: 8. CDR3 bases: TGTGCCGCCGACAGGGGGGGATTAGCCAAAAACATTCAGTACTTC. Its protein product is CAADRGGLAKNIQYF.

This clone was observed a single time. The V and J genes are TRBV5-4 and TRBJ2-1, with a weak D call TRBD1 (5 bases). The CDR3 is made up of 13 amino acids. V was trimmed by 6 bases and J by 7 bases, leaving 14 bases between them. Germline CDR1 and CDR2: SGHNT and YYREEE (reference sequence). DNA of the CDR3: TGTGCCAGCACCTTCAACCCAGGGAATGAGCAGTTCTTC. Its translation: CASTFNPGNEQFF.

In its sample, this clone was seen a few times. This CDR3 is CAWSVYRANYGYTF. The CDR3 DNA reads as TGTGCCTGGAGTGTTTACAGGGCTAACTATGGCTACACCTTC. This chain connects TRBV30 to TRBJ1-2; D possibly corresponds to TRBD1 (6 bases). Looked up from germline, CDR1 is GTSNPN and CDR2 is SVGIG (reference sequence). V was trimmed by 0 bases and J by 0 bases, leaving 8 bases between them. CDR3 length: 14 amino acids.

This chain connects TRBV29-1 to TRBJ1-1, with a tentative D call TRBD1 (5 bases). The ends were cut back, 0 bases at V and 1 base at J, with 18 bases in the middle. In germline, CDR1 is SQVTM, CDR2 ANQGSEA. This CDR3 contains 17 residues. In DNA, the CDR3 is TGCAGCGTTGAAGATGCGAGTAGGGGAGCGGGGAACACTGAAGCTTTCTTT. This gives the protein CSVEDASRGAGNTEAFF.

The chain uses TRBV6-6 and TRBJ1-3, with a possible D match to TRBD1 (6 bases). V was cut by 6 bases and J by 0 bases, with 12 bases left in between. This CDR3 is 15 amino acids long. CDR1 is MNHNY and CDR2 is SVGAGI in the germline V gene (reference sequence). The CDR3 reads CASSRDRNSGNTIYF. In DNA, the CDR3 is TGTGCCAGCAGCAGAGACAGGAACTCTGGAAACACCATATATTTT.

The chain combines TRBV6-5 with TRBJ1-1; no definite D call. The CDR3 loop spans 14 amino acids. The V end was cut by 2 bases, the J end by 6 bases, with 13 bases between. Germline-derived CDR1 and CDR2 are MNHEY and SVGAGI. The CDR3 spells CASSYGRPVAEAFF. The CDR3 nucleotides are TGTGCCAGCAGTTACGGCAGGCCGGTTGCTGAAGCTTTCTTT.

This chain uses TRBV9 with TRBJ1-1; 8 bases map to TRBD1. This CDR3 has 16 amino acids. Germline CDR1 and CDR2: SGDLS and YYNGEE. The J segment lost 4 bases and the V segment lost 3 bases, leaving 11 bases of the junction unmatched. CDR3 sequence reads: CASSAFGRGRSTEAFF. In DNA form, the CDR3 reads TGTGCCAGCAGCGCCTTTGGCAGGGGGCGCTCCACTGAAGCTTTCTTT.

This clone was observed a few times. The CDR3 sequence: CATSRDSPREQYF. The CDR3 coding sequence is TGTGCCACCAGCAGAGATTCCCCCAGAGAGCAGTACTTC. The V call is TRBV15, the J call TRBJ2-7; D ambiguous. This CDR3 comprises 13 residues. Germline V CDR1 and CDR2: LNHNV, YYDKDF (reference sequence). V was cut by 0 bases and J by 7 bases, with 10 bases left in between.

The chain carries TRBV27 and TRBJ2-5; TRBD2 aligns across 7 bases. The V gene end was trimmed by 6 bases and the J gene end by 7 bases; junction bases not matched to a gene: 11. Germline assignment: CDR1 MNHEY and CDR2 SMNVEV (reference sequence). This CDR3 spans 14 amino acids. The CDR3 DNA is TGTGCCAGCAGATCCCCACGGCGCGGGGGGACCCAGTACTTC. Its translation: CASRSPRRGGTQYF.

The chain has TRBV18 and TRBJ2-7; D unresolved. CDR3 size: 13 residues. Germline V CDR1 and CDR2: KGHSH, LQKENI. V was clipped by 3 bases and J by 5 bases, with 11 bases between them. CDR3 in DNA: TGTGCCAGCTCACCCCCGCAGGCCCACGAGCAGTACTTC. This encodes CASSPPQAHEQYF.

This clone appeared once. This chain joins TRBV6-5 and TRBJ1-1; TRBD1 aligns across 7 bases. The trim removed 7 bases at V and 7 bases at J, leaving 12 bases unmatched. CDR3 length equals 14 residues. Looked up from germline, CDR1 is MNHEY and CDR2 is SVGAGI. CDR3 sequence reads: CASTYETGRSEAFF. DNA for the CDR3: TGTGCCAGCACCTACGAGACAGGGCGTAGTGAAGCTTTCTTT.

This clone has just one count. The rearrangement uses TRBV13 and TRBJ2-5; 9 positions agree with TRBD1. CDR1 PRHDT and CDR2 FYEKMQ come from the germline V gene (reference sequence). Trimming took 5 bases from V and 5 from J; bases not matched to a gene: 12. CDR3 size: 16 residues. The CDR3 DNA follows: TGTGCCAGCAGCGTAAAAGGGACAGGGTTTATGGAGACCCAGTACTTC. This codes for CASSVKGTGFMETQYF.

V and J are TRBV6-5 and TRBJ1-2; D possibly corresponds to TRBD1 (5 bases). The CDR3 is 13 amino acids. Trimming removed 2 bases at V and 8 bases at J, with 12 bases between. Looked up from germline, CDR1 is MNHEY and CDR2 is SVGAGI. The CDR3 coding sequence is TGTGCCAGCAGTTACCAACAGGCGGTCGGCTACACCTTC. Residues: CASSYQQAVGYTF.

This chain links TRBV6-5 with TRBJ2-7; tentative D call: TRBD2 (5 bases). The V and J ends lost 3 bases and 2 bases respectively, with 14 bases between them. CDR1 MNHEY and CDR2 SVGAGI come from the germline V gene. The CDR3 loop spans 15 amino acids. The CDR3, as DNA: TGTGCCAGCAGTTATTGGGAGAGTACGACCTACGAGCAGTACTTC. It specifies CASSYWESTTYEQYF.

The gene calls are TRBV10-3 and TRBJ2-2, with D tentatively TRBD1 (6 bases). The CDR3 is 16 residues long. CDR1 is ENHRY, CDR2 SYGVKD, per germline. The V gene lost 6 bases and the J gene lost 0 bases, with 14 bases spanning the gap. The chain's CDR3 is CAIRMDSDANTGELFF. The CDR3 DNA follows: TGTGCCATCAGAATGGACAGCGATGCGAACACCGGGGAGCTGTTTTTT.

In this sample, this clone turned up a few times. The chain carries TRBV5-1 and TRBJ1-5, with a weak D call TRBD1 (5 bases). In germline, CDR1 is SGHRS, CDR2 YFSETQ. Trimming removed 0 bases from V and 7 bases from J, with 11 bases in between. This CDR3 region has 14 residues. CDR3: CASSLDQGGQPQHF. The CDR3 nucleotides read TGCGCCAGCAGCTTGGATCAGGGTGGCCAGCCCCAGCATTTT.

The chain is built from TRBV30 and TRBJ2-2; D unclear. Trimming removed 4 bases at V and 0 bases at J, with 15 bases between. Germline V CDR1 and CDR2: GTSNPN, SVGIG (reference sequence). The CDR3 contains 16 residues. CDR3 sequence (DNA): TGTGCCTGGACTATAGGTATTACTACGAACACCGGGGAGCTGTTTTTT. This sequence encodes CAWTIGITTNTGELFF. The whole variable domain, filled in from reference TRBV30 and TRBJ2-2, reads SQTIHQWPATLVQPVGSPLSLECTVEGTSNPNLYWYRQAAGRGLQLLFYSVGIGQISSEVPQNLSASRPQDRQFILSSKKLLLSDSGFYLCAWTIGITTNTGELFFGEGSRLTVL.

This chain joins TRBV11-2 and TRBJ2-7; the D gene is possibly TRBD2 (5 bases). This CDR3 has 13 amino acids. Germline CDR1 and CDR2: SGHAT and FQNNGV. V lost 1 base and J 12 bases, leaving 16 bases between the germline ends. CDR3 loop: CASSLVPGYEGYF. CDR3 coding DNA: TGTGCCAGCAGCTTAGTACCAGGCTACGAGGGGTACTTC.

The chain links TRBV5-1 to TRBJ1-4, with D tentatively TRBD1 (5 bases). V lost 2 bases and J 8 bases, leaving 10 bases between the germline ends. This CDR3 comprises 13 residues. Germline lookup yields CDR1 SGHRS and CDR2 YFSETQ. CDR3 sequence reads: CASSFLGGEKLFF. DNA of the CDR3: TGCGCCAGCAGCTTTCTGGGGGGGGAAAAACTGTTTTTT.

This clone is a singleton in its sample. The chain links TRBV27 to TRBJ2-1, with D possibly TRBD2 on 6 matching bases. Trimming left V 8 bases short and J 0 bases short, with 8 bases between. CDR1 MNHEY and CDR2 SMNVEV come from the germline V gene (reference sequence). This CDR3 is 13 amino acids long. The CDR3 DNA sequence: TGTGCCAGCGGGAGGAGCTCCTACAATGAGCAGTTCTTC. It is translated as CASGRSSYNEQFF.

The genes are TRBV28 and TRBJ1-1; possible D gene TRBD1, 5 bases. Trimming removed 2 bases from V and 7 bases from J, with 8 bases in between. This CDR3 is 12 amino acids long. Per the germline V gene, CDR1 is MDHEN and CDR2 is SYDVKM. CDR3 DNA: TGTGCCAGCAGTTTAGGGGCTCGTGAAGCTTTCTTT. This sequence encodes CASSLGAREAFF.

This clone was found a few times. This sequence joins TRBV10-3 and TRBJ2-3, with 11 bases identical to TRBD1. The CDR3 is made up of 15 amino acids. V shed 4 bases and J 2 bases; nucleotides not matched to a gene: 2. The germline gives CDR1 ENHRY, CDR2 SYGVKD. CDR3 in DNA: TGTGCCATCAGTGGGGACAGGGGGATCACAGATACGCAGTATTTT. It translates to CAISGDRGITDTQYF.

The CDR3 DNA sequence: TGCGCCAGCAGCGGTAGCGAAAGGCCAGGGGGCGAGCAGTACTTC. Protein: CASSGSERPGGEQYF. This chain uses TRBV10-2 with TRBJ2-7; 7 nucleotides match TRBD1. Trimming cost V 6 bases and J 6 bases; bases outside gene matches: 14. The CDR3 spans 15 residues. The germline V gene has CDR1 WSHSY and CDR2 SAAADI.